Listed below are T cell receptor beta chains from one sample, sequenced in a study of blood T cell repertoires in COVID-19. The protocol was immunoSEQ multiplex PCR, while the TCRdb copy is restricted to in-frame clones and leaves out a portion. The sample yields 80,000 to 100,000 clones, around 87% seen once. Sample: peripheral blood. The receptors shown here come from a human donor in a cohort sampled during active COVID-19. Each CDR3 is given with its conserved first and last residue. D genes are given only for firm matches. Clone size, where shown, is once, few, many, or a class for clones that have expanded.

v_call	d_call	clone_size	j_call	cdr3_nt	cdr3_aa
TRBV6-1	TRBD1	NA	TRBJ1-5	TGTGCCAGCAGTGAGACTGGGACAGCTAATCAGCCCCAGCATTTT	CASSETGTANQPQHF
TRBV11-2	NA	few	TRBJ2-1	TGTGCCAGCAGCTTACTCCTACGTGACAATGAGCAGTTCTTC	CASSLLLRDNEQFF
TRBV18	TRBD1	NA	TRBJ1-2	TGTGCCAGCTCACCACCGGGGACAGGGGGCTTGTTCTACACCTTC	CASSPPGTGGLFYTF
TRBV6-5	NA	NA	TRBJ1-5	TGTGCCGGCGCTAGCGGAGGCAATCAGCCCCAGCATTTT	CAGASGGNQPQHF
TRBV9	TRBD2	NA	TRBJ2-7	TGTGCCAGCAGTGTCTCTAGCGGGGTCTACGAGCAGTACTTC	CASSVSSGVYEQYF
TRBV7-3	NA	NA	TRBJ2-3	TGTGCCAGCAGAATGGGGACTAGCACAGATACGCAGTATTTT	CASRMGTSTDTQYF
TRBV10-3	TRBD2	NA	TRBJ2-2	TGTGCCATCAGGCCTAGCGGGAACACCGGGGAGCTGTTTTTT	CAIRPSGNTGELFF
TRBV7-2	NA	NA	TRBJ2-2	TGTGCCAGCAGCTTAACACCTGGGAGCACCGGGGAGCTGTTTTTT	CASSLTPGSTGELFF
TRBV11-2	TRBD1	NA	TRBJ1-1	TGTGCCAGCAGCGACAGGGGGCAGGCGATCACTGAAGCTTTCTTT	CASSDRGQAITEAFF
TRBV10-1	NA	NA	TRBJ2-3	TGCGCCAGCAGTGAGTCGAGGGCGGCGGCCTCCACAGATACGCAGTATTTT	CASSESRAAASTDTQYF
TRBV7-9	TRBD1	once	TRBJ2-4	TGTGCCAGCAGTTCTTATAGGGTTGGGGACAGTACAAACATTCAGTACTTC	CASSSYRVGDSTNIQYF
TRBV9	NA	NA	TRBJ1-3	TGTGCCAGCAGCGTACCCCCAGTCTCTGGAAACACCATATATTTT	CASSVPPVSGNTIYF
TRBV23-1	NA	NA	TRBJ1-5	TGCGCCAGCAGGAATCGGTATAGCAATCAGCCCCAGCATTTT	CASRNRYSNQPQHF
TRBV3-1/TRBV3-2	TRBD2	NA	TRBJ2-1	TGTGCCAGCAGCCAAGATCTAGCGGGAGGGGTGGATGAGCAGTTCTTC	CASSQDLAGGVDEQFF
TRBV4-2	NA	once	TRBJ1-4	TGTGCCAGCAGCCAAGATCGTCAGGTTGAGAAACTGTTTTTT	CASSQDRQVEKLFF
TRBV12-3/TRBV12-4	NA	NA	TRBJ2-1	TGTGCCAGCAGTTTCCCACTAAGCGATGAGCAGTTCTTC	CASSFPLSDEQFF
TRBV19	TRBD1	NA	TRBJ2-7	TGTGCCAGTGACGACAGGGCTCACGAAAAGACCCAATACGAGCAGTACTTC	CASDDRAHEKTQYEQYF
TRBV25-1	NA	NA	TRBJ2-2	TGTGCCAGCAGAGAGACAGTTACCACCGGGGAGCTGTTTTTT	CASRETVTTGELFF
TRBV6-1	NA	few	TRBJ1-5	TGTGCCAGCAGTGAAGCGGGCGGGCTCGGGCAGCCCCAGCATTTT	CASSEAGGLGQPQHF
TRBV19	TRBD1	NA	TRBJ1-2	TGTGCCAGTAGTATGAGGGGACAGAACTATGGCTACACCTTC	CASSMRGQNYGYTF
TRBV7-2	NA	NA	TRBJ2-3	TGTGCCAGCAGCGTTACAGCGGTCACAGATACGCAGTATTTT	CASSVTAVTDTQYF
TRBV2	TRBD2	NA	TRBJ2-3	TGTGCCAGCAGCGGGGGGACTAGCGGTAGCACAGATACGCAGTATTTT	CASSGGTSGSTDTQYF
TRBV6-2/TRBV6-3	TRBD2	NA	TRBJ2-5	TGTGCCAGCAGTCGCACCCGGCTAGCGGCGGAAGAGACCCAGTACTTC	CASSRTRLAAEETQYF
TRBV9	TRBD2	NA	TRBJ2-2	TGTGCCAGCAGCGTAGCTAGCGGGAGGAACACCGGGGAGCTGTTTTTT	CASSVASGRNTGELFF
TRBV29-1	NA	NA	TRBJ1-2	TGCAGCGTGCCTAAACAGGGCTCAGGCGGCTACACCTTC	CSVPKQGSGGYTF